This T cell receptor (beta chain) comes out of a study of regulatory T cells in long-lasting Graves disease. About the study: Graves' patients diagnosed newly had used antithyroid drugs under 3 months.

Specified time point: newly diagnosed GD, antithyroid drugs for less than 3 months. RNA isolated from PBMCs was used to make the TCR library. Doctors identified Graves' disease using the American Thyroid Association guidelines. V was pared by 3 bases and J by 5 bases, with 9 bases of the junction left unmatched. The CDR3 sequence is 14 residues long. Germline V CDR1 and CDR2: DFQATT, SNEGSKA (reference sequence). Library construction for TCR beta used iRepertoire HTBI primers and Arm-PCR of CDR3 regions. One entry per CDR3 protein results from TCRdb running MiXCR on the multiplex PCR reads. The data show about 560,000 distinct CDR3 sequences, 15% to 20% seen once. This clonotype was counted ten times or more. Separately, the same data were catalogued under a study of T cells in Graves' hyperthyroidism and ophthalmopathy. According to that study: Diagnoses used clinical symptoms, serum thyroxine and TRAb, thyroid ultrasound and orbital computed tomography. Researchers found most expanded thyroid clonotypes above 0.001 in blood as well.

Here the sequenced sample was peripheral blood mononuclear cells (PBMCs), taken at new diagnosis, from a patient treated with antithyroid drugs. This rearrangement joins TRBV20-1 to TRBJ2-5; 7 nucleotides align to TRBD1. The origin of this receptor is a young man with Graves disease. CDR3 nucleotide sequence: TGCAGTGCTAGGGAACAGGGGACGTGGGAGACCCAGTACTTC. Protein sequence: CSAREQGTWETQYF.